This TCR beta chain appears in the sequencing data of a study of blood T cell repertoires in COVID-19. Whole-study context: Some COVID-19 samples were acute and others convalescent; all came from the United States, Italy and Spain.

Those enrolled, adults aged roughly 18 to 100 years, came from 25 or so US areas. Participants' own reports of clinical history determined their cohort assignment. Per the original methods: Nucleated cell number was recorded as an estimate derived from reference gene primer amplification. This table comes from immunoSEQ multiplex PCR, and its TCRdb copy is limited to in-frame clones, with some not included. D and trimming come from the DNA, and the V and J calls and clone size come from that table. Seen here are roughly 200,000 clones, 80% to 90% observed once, and the top ten hold roughly 2.4%. V lost 7 bases, J lost 6 bases, and 8 bases stayed unmatched. The germline gives CDR1 SQVTM, CDR2 ANQGSEA. CDR3 length: 14 amino acids. This clone occurred once.

The TCR was taken from a woman aged 35 to 49 with acute COVID-19. This chain links TRBV29-1 with TRBJ2-3; 12 nucleotides line up with TRBD1. The sample taken for sequencing was PBMCs or T cells enriched from blood (not recorded which). CDR3 loop: CSAWGQGAPDTQYF. As DNA, the CDR3 is TGCAGCGCATGGGGACAGGGGGCTCCGGATACGCAGTATTTT.